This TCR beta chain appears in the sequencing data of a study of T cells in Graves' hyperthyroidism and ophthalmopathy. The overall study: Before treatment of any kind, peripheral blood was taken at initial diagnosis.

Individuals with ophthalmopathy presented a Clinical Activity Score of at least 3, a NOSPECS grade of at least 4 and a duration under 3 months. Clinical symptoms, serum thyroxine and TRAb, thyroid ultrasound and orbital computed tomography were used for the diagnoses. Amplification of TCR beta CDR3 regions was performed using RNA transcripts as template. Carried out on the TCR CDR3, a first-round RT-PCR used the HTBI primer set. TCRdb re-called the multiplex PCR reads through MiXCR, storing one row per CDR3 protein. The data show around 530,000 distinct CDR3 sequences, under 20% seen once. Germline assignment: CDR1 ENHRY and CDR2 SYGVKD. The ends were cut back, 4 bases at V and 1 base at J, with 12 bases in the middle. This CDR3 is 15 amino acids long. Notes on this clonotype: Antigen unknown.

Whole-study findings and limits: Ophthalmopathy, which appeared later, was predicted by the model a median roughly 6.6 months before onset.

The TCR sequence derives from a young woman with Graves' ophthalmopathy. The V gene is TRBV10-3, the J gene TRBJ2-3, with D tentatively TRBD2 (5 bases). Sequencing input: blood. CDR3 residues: CAISVGRGGTDTQYF. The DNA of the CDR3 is TGTGCCATCAGTGTAGGACGGGGAGGCACAGATACGCAGTATTTT.